The entry below describes one T cell receptor beta chain. The data were taken from a study of blood T cell repertoires in COVID-19. Repertoires were generated with immunoSEQ multiplex PCR, while TCRdb's copy carries only in-frame clones and drops some. The data hold under 150,000 clones, with roughly 71% observed a single time. This CDR3 region has 13 residues. Germline CDR1 reads SGHKS; CDR2 reads YYEKEE (reference sequence). Trimming shortened V by 0 bases and J by 14 bases, and 12 bases separated the two germline ends. The V and J genes are TRBV5-5 and TRBJ1-6, with D possibly being TRBD1 (5 bases). The specimen was peripheral blood. The TCR was taken from an elderly man with acute or convalescent COVID-19. DNA of the CDR3: TGTGCCAGCAGCTTGGGGGGCGAGTGGGCCCTCCACTTT. As protein: CASSLGGEWALHF.